The source of this T cell receptor (beta chain) is a study of T cells in localized non-small cell lung cancer. Study results and limitations: Researchers found a median around 59 of the top 100 tumor clones in adjacent lung.

By share, this clone counts as medium-sized. Its cognate antigen is unknown. Assay used: immunoSEQ multiplex PCR; TCRdb lists only in-frame clones, some missing. Of over 900 clones in the sample, 25% to 35% are singletons; the top ten hold about 13%. Germline CDR1 MNHGY, CDR2 SAAAGT. V was trimmed by 7 bases and J by 3 bases, leaving 10 bases between them. This CDR3 comprises 12 residues. This TCR was recovered from a male donor older than 55 with stage II squamous cell lung carcinoma. The chain employs TRBV6-8 and TRBJ2-7; D ambiguous. Sequencing was performed on normal lung tissue next to the tumor, taken before any cancer treatment. This CDR3 is CASKSLFYEQYF. DNA of the CDR3: TGTGCCAGCAAAAGTCTTTTCTACGAGCAGTACTTC.